Presented here are 29 T cell receptor beta chains from one specimen sequenced in a study of T cell responses to AZD1222 COVID-19 vaccine. The protocol was immunoSEQ multiplex PCR, while the TCRdb copy is restricted to in-frame clones and leaves out a portion. The sample carries approximately 170,000 clones, approximately 90% recorded once. This specimen was peripheral blood, taken on day 0 of AZD1222 vaccination. These receptors all come from an adult in good health.

This clone showed up just a few times. This chain uses TRBV7-2 with TRBJ1-2; no firm D call. V was cut by 1 base and J by 5 bases, with 17 bases left in between. The CDR3 is 16 residues long. The V gene's germline CDR1 is SGHTA and CDR2 FQGNSA. This CDR3 reads CASSLGLEILGYGYTF. For the CDR3, the DNA is TGTGCCAGCAGCTTAGGTTTGGAGATATTGGGGTATGGCTACACCTTC. Full variable domain (outside the CDR3, taken from reference TRBV7-2 and TRBJ1-2): GAGVSQSPSNKVTEKGKDVELRCDPISGHTALYWYRQSLGQGLEFLIYFQGNSAPDKSGLPSDRFSAERTGGSVSTLTIQRTQQEDSAVYLCASSLGLEILGYGYTFGSGTRLTVV.

CDR3: CASSYRQGVRTYTEAFF. For the CDR3, the DNA is TGTGCCAGCAGTTACAGACAGGGGGTCAGGACGTACACTGAAGCTTTCTTT. The rearrangement joins TRBV6-2 or TRBV6-3 to TRBJ1-1; TRBD1 agrees at 9 bases. V lost 2 bases to trimming and J lost 3 bases; unmatched junction nucleotides: 10. The germline gives CDR1 MNHEY, CDR2 SVGEGT. The CDR3 is 17 amino acids.

The chain is built from TRBV5-1 and TRBJ1-2, with D maybe TRBD1 (5 bases). This CDR3 has 14 residues. The V gene's germline CDR1 is SGHRS and CDR2 YFSETQ. Trimming removed 1 base from V and 7 bases from J, with 14 bases in between. CDR3 coding DNA: TGCGCCAGCAGCTTGTCCAGGGAGAATAGTGGCTACACCTTC. Protein: CASSLSRENSGYTF.

V usage is TRBV3-1 (or the pseudogene TRBV3-2) and J usage is TRBJ1-3, with TRBD1 identical over 9 bases. The ends lost 4 bases at V and 2 bases at J; junction bases unmatched: 6. Germline-derived CDR1 and CDR2 are LGHDT and YNNKEL (reference sequence). The CDR3 has 16 residues. CDR3 sequence (DNA): TGTGCCAGCAGCCGCGGGGACAGGGACGCTGGAAACACCATATATTTT. Its translation: CASSRGDRDAGNTIYF.

The rearrangement links TRBV4-1 to TRBJ2-3; 12 nucleotides align to TRBD2. Trimming at V came to 0 bases and at J to 7 bases, leaving 14 bases not matched to a gene. The CDR3 totals 19 residues. In germline, CDR1 is MGHRA, CDR2 YSYEKL. The CDR3 region has the DNA TGCGCCAGCAGCCAAGAACCGCTCCTTGGACTAGCGGGGACTAATACGCAGTATTTT. Translated, it gives CASSQEPLLGLAGTNTQYF.

The chain is built from TRBV11-3 and TRBJ1-6; D call uncertain. The ends were cut back, 1 base at V and 11 bases at J, with 6 bases in the middle. The germline gives CDR1 SGHNT, CDR2 YENEEA. This CDR3 has 12 residues. The CDR3 region is CASSLVNTPLHF. CDR3 DNA: TGTGCCAGCAGCTTAGTAAATACACCCCTCCACTTT.

The chain links TRBV29-1 to TRBJ2-5, with D possibly matching TRBD2 (6 bases). Germline V gives CDR1 SQVTM, CDR2 ANQGSEA. V lost 5 bases to trimming and J lost 11 bases, with 39 bases between them. This CDR3 region has 19 residues. The CDR3 region has the DNA TGCAGCGTTTTGCGACGCCGCGCCGGGGGTCGGGTGGTGACCTCACCACAGTACTTC. Its protein product is CSVLRRRAGGRVVTSPQYF.

The CDR3 region has the DNA TGTGCCAGCAGCGGGCGGAGGAAAGAGACCCAGTACTTC. It encodes CASSGRRKETQYF. This chain uses TRBV9 with TRBJ2-5, with D tentatively TRBD2 (5 bases). CDR1 and CDR2 from the germline V gene are SGDLS and YYNGEE. V shed 3 bases and J shed 3 bases, with 9 bases lying between them. The CDR3 length is 13 residues.

Only one count was recorded for this clone. The chain has TRBV11-3 and TRBJ2-4; 9 bases agree with TRBD1. Germline CDR1 and CDR2: SGHNT and YENEEA. The CDR3 is made up of 16 amino acids. Trimming took 5 bases from V and 0 from J; bases not matched to a gene: 5. The CDR3 bases are TGTGCCAGCAGCAACAGGGGGCCAGGAGCCAAAAACATTCAGTACTTC. It yields the protein CASSNRGPGAKNIQYF.

V gene TRBV7-9 combines with J gene TRBJ2-1; D may be TRBD2 (6 bases). The CDR3 runs to 14 residues. The germline V gene encodes CDR1 SEHNR and CDR2 FQNEAQ (reference sequence). V lost 0 bases to trimming and J lost 6 bases, with 9 bases between them. The CDR3 sequence is CASSLAGGANEQFF. CDR3 nucleotides: TGTGCCAGCAGCTTAGCAGGCGGGGCCAATGAGCAGTTCTTC.

V and J are TRBV6-4 and TRBJ2-7, with 11 bases identical to TRBD2. The CDR3 runs 17 residues. The germline V gene has CDR1 MRHNA and CDR2 SNTAGT. With V trimmed by 6 bases and J by 0 bases, 10 bases remained unmatched. The DNA of the CDR3 is TGTGCCAGCAGAAACCCCGGACTAGCGGGCTCCTCCTACGAGCAGTACTTC. Protein product: CASRNPGLAGSSYEQYF.

The chain is built from TRBV2 and TRBJ1-5, with a weak D call TRBD1 (6 bases). The V gene lost 6 bases and the J gene lost 10 bases, with 10 bases spanning the gap. Germline CDR1 reads SNHLY; CDR2 reads FYNNEI. The CDR3 covers 11 residues. The CDR3 reads CASRATGPQHF. Written as DNA, the CDR3 is TGTGCCAGCAGAGCGACAGGTCCCCAGCATTTT.

The rearrangement joins TRBV7-3 to TRBJ2-2; perhaps TRBD2 as D (6 bases). Germline assignment: CDR1 SGHTA and CDR2 FQGTGA. This CDR3 spans 16 amino acids. Between the trimmed V and J ends, which lost 0 bases and 7 bases, there was a span of 15 bases. The CDR3 DNA reads as TGTGCCAGCAGCTTAACTAGCGACGGGGGTGGCGGGGAGCTGTTTTTT. This gives the protein CASSLTSDGGGGELFF.

The table lists this clone with a count of one. This chain connects TRBV15 to TRBJ2-3; 15 positions agree with TRBD2. CDR3 length: 17 amino acids. Germline values: CDR1 LNHNV, CDR2 YYDKDF (reference sequence). Trimming took 1 base from V and 5 from J; bases not matched to a gene: 4. CDR3 sequence: CATSRAGTSGRRDTQYF. CDR3 DNA sequence: TGTGCCACCAGCAGAGCTGGGACTAGCGGGAGGAGAGATACGCAGTATTTT.

The chain recombines TRBV3-1 (or the pseudogene TRBV3-2) with TRBJ1-2; 7 nucleotides line up with TRBD1. The ends lost 4 bases at V and 4 bases at J; junction bases unmatched: 6. The germline V gene has CDR1 LGHDT and CDR2 YNNKEL (reference sequence). The CDR3 is 14 residues long. The CDR3 sequence: CASSRRQGLYGYTF. Here the CDR3 DNA reads TGTGCCAGCAGCCGGCGACAGGGCCTCTATGGCTACACCTTC.

The chain uses TRBV27 and TRBJ2-1; D perhaps matches TRBD1 (6 bases). V was pared by 1 base and J by 2 bases, with 9 bases between. The CDR3 length is 15 residues. CDR1 and CDR2 (germline): MNHEY, SMNVEV (reference sequence). This CDR3 reads CASSLWAGAYNEQFF. The CDR3, as DNA: TGTGCCAGCAGTTTATGGGCAGGGGCCTACAATGAGCAGTTCTTC.

The gene calls are TRBV6-6 and TRBJ2-1, with 16 bases that match TRBD2. V lost 5 bases to trimming and J lost 2 bases; unmatched junction nucleotides: 3. The germline V gene has CDR1 MNHNY and CDR2 SVGAGI (reference sequence). This CDR3 is 17 amino acids long. The CDR3, as DNA: TGTGCCAGCAGTCCCGGGACTAGCGGGAGGGCCTACAATGAGCAGTTCTTC. This sequence encodes CASSPGTSGRAYNEQFF.

J is TRBJ1-6 and V is TRBV6-5; D is ambiguous. The germline CDR1 and CDR2 sequences are MNHEY and SVGAGI. The germline V and J ends were trimmed by 0 bases and 7 bases, with 10 bases remaining between them. The CDR3 extends over 15 amino acids. CDR3 bases: TGTGCCAGCAGTTACTCGGGGAGTAGAAATTCACCCCTCCACTTT. Protein sequence: CASSYSGSRNSPLHF.

CDR3 in amino acids: CASSLGQGARGYTF. The CDR3 region has the DNA TGCGCCAGCAGCTTGGGACAGGGGGCCCGAGGCTACACCTTC. The rearrangement uses TRBV5-1 and TRBJ1-2, with TRBD1 matching over 10 bases. This CDR3 contains 14 residues. CDR1 SGHRS and CDR2 YFSETQ come from the germline V gene. V lost 0 bases and J lost 8; bases outside the gene matches: 4.

This clone was seen only once. The chain links TRBV19 to TRBJ2-7; a weak D match, TRBD2 (7 bases). Trimming left V 5 bases short and J 3 bases short, with 11 bases between. CDR1 is LNHDA and CDR2 is SQIVND in the germline V gene (reference sequence). This CDR3 contains 13 residues. The CDR3 here is CASSRGAGYEQYF. The DNA of the CDR3 is TGTGCCAGTAGTCGGGGGGCCGGCTACGAGCAGTACTTC. The whole variable domain, filled in from reference TRBV19 and TRBJ2-7, reads DGGITQSPKYLFRKEGQNVTLSCEQNLNHDAMYWYRQDPGQGLRLIYYSQIVNDFQKGDIAEGYSVSREKKESFPLTVTSAQKNPTAFYLCASSRGAGYEQYFGPGTRLTVT.

The genes are TRBV4-1 and TRBJ2-3; 14 positions match TRBD2. The CDR3 is made up of 15 amino acids. Trimming at V came to 7 bases and at J to 6 bases, leaving 6 bases not matched to a gene. Germline CDR1 reads MGHRA; CDR2 reads YSYEKL. CDR3: CASTPGLAGGDTQYF. As DNA, the CDR3 is TGCGCCAGCACTCCCGGACTAGCGGGAGGTGATACGCAGTATTTT.

The chain uses TRBV4-3 and TRBJ2-1, with 9 bases fitting TRBD2. Germline CDR1 and CDR2: LGHNA and YSLEER. The CDR3 has 17 amino acids. V gave up 0 bases and J gave up 5 bases; unmatched junction bases: 8. The CDR3 sequence is CASSQDIRVAGDNEQFF. The CDR3 coding sequence is TGCGCCAGCAGCCAAGATATCCGGGTAGCGGGAGACAATGAGCAGTTCTTC.

The gene calls are TRBV14 and TRBJ2-2, with TRBD2 as a possible D gene (5 bases). The V and J ends lost 0 bases and 5 bases respectively, with 7 bases between them. In germline, CDR1 is SGHDN, CDR2 FVKESK. CDR3 length: 14 amino acids. The CDR3 sequence is CASSQDEGTGELFF. The CDR3 nucleotides read TGTGCCAGCAGCCAAGATGAGGGTACCGGGGAGCTGTTTTTT.

This chain links TRBV4-2 with TRBJ1-6, with 10 bases lining up with TRBD1. V gave up 1 base and J gave up 1 base; unmatched junction bases: 10. CDR1 and CDR2 (germline): LGHNA, YNFKEQ. This CDR3 is 20 amino acids long. CDR3 sequence reads: CASSQGGQGSGRSYNSPLHF. For the CDR3, the DNA is TGTGCCAGCAGCCAAGGGGGACAGGGGAGCGGACGGTCCTATAATTCACCCCTCCACTTT.

The rearrangement uses TRBV5-3 and TRBJ2-7; 8 bases are shared with TRBD2. TRBV5-3 is marked as an open reading frame, function uncertain. The CDR3 is made up of 17 amino acids. J was trimmed by 0 bases and V by 0 bases; bases with no gene match: 8. The CDR3 loop is CARSLAAGLGASYEQYF. The DNA for the CDR3 is TGTGCCAGAAGCTTGGCAGCGGGACTAGGGGCCTCCTACGAGCAGTACTTC.

This chain uses TRBV4-1 with TRBJ1-2; the D is unclear. Germline loops: CDR1 MGHRA, CDR2 YSYEKL. The CDR3 is made up of 14 amino acids. V was pared by 0 bases and J by 10 bases, with 15 bases between. CDR3 sequence (DNA): TGCGCCAGCAGCCAAGATTTGATTGTGGAAGACTACACCTTC. This gives the protein CASSQDLIVEDYTF.

The chain uses TRBV11-2 and TRBJ1-6; no firm D call. CDR3 length: 12 amino acids. V was cut by 0 bases and J by 13 bases, with 7 bases left in between. Germline-derived CDR1 and CDR2 are SGHAT and FQNNGV. The chain's CDR3 is CASSLDRSPLHF. The CDR3 DNA is TGTGCCAGCAGCTTAGACAGGTCGCCCCTCCACTTT.

The chain links TRBV6-6 to TRBJ1-1; D remains ambiguous. Germline V gene lookup returns CDR1 MNHNY and CDR2 SVGAGI (reference sequence). Trimming took 7 bases from V and 0 from J, leaving 9 bases between them. The CDR3 is 13 residues long. The CDR3 nucleotides are TGTGCCAGCAAGAGTCCCATGAACACTGAAGCTTTCTTT. This codes for CASKSPMNTEAFF.

V usage is TRBV7-8 and J usage is TRBJ2-7; unclear D gene. The V gene's germline CDR1 is SGHVS and CDR2 FQNEAQ. This CDR3 contains 13 residues. V lost 5 bases and J 2 bases, leaving 10 bases between the germline ends. Here the CDR3 reads CASSVNSPYEQYF. The CDR3 nucleotides are TGTGCCAGCAGCGTCAACAGTCCCTACGAGCAGTACTTC.